This TCR beta chain was observed in a study of T cells after posttransplantation cyclophosphamide. Remarks on this clone: This sample also contains other DNA sequences that code for the same CDR3.

Using immunoSEQ multiplex PCR, the repertoire was profiled, and TCRdb retains in-frame clones only, with some absent. The table lists roughly 18,000 clones, over 65% of them singletons. Sample: memory CD4+ T cells sorted from blood. The TCR comes from a man aged 25-45 years in good health and a related stem cell transplant donor.

The CDR3 reads CASSLLREGSGNTIYF. CDR3 nucleotide sequence: TGTGCCAGCAGCCTCCTACGGGAGGGCTCTGGAAACACCATATATTTT. J is TRBJ1-3 and V is TRBV7-6, with no clear D. V lost 5 bases and J lost 0, with 14 bases in between. The length of the CDR3 is 16 residues. CDR1 SGHVS and CDR2 FNYEAQ come from the germline V gene.